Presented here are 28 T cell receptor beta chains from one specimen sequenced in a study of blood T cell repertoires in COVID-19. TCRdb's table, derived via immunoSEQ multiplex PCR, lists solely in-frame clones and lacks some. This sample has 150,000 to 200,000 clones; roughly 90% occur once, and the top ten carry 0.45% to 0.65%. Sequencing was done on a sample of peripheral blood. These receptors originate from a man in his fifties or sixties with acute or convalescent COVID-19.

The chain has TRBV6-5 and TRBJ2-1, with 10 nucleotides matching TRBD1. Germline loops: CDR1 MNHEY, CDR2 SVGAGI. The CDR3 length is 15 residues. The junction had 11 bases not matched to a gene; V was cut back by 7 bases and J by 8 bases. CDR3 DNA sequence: TGTGCCAGCACGGGGACAGGGGTTACTCTAGATGAGCAGTTCTTC. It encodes CASTGTGVTLDEQFF.

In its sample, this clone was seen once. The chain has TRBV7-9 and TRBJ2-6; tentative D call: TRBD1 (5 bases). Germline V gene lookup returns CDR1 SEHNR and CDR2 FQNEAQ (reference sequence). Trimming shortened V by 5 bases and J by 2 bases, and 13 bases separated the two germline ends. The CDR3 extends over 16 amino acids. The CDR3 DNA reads TGTGCCAGCAGCCCTTGGGCAGGGACTGGGGCCAACGTCCTGACTTTC. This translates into CASSPWAGTGANVLTF.

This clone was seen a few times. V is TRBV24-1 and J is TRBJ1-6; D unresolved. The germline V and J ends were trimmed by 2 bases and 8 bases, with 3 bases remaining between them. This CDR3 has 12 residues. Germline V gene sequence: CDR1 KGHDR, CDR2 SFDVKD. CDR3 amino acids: CATSDSDSPLHF. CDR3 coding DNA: TGTGCCACCAGTGATTCTGATTCACCCCTCCACTTT.

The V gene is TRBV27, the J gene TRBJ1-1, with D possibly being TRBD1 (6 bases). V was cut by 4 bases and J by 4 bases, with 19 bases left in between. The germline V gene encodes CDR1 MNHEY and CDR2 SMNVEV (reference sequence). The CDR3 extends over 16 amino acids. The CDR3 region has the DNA TGTGCCAGCAGTTCCTCTGTCATAAGGGGGTCCACTGAAGCTTTCTTT. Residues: CASSSSVIRGSTEAFF.

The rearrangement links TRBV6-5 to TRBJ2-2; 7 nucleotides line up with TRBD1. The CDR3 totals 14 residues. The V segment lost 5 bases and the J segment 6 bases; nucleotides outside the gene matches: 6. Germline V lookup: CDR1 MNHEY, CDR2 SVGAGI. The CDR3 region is CASSLSQGAGELFF. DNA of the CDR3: TGTGCCAGCAGTCTCTCCCAGGGGGCCGGGGAGCTGTTTTTT.

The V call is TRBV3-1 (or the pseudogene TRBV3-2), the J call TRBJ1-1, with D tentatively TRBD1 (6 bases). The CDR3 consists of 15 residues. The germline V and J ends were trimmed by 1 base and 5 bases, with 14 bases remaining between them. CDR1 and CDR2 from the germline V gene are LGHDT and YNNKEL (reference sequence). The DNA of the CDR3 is TGTGCCAGCAGCCAAGGGGGCACAGGGCGAACTGAAGCTTTCTTT. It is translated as CASSQGGTGRTEAFF.

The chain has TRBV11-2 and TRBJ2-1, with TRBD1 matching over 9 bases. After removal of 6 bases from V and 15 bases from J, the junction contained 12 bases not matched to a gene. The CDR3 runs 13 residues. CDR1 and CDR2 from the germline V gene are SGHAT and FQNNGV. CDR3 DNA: TGTGCCAGCAGGGGGATCGGACAGGGGAGCTTGTTCTTC. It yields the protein CASRGIGQGSLFF.

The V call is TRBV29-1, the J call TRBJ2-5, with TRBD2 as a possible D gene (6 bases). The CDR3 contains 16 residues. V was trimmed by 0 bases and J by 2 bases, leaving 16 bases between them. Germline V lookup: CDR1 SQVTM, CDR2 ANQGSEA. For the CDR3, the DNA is TGCAGCGTTGAAGAGGGGTCGGACTACACTCAAGAGACCCAGTACTTC. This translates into CSVEEGSDYTQETQYF.

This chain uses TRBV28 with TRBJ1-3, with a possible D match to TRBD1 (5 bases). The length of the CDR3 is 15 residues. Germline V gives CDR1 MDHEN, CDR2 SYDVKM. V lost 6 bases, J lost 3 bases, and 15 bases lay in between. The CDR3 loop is CASSLIQGSGNTIYF. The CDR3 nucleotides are TGTGCCAGCAGCCTGATCCAGGGAAGTGGAAACACCATATATTTT.

This chain's CDR3 is CASSTRLAGAVETQYF. The CDR3 DNA reads TGTGCCAGTAGTACCCGGTTAGCGGGAGCCGTAGAGACCCAGTACTTC. The chain links TRBV19 to TRBJ2-5; 9 nucleotides align to TRBD2. Germline V lookup: CDR1 LNHDA, CDR2 SQIVND (reference sequence). The CDR3 spans 16 residues. V lost 4 bases, J lost 4 bases, and 10 bases stayed unmatched.

CDR3 in DNA: TGTGCCGGCGCGGGGGGCAGTTCTGGAAACACCATATATTTT. Its protein product is CAGAGGSSGNTIYF. The chain employs TRBV18 and TRBJ1-3; D is perhaps TRBD1 (6 bases). Germline CDR1 is KGHSH and CDR2 is LQKENI. Between the trimmed V and J ends, which lost 11 bases and 1 base, there was a span of 15 bases. There are 14 residues in the CDR3. Full variable domain (remainder filled in from reference TRBV18 and TRBJ1-3): NAGVMQNPRHLVRRRGQEARLRCSPMKGHSHVYWYRQLPEEGLKFMVYLQKENIIDESGMPKERFSAEFPKEGPSILRIQQVVRGDSAAYFCAGAGGSSGNTIYFGEGSWLTVV.

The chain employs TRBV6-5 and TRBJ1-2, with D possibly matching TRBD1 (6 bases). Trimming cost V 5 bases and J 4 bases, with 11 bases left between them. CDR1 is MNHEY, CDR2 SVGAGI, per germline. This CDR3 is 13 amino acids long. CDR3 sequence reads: CASSRGQFYGYTF. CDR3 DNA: TGTGCCAGCAGTCGTGGACAGTTCTATGGCTACACCTTC.

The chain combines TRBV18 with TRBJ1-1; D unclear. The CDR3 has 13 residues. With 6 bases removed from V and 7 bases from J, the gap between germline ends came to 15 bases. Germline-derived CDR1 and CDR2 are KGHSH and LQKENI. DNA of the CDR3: TGTGCCAGCTCGCCAGGACTGGGGAATGAAGCTTTCTTT. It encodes CASSPGLGNEAFF. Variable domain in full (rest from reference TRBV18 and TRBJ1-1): NAGVMQNPRHLVRRRGQEARLRCSPMKGHSHVYWYRQLPEEGLKFMVYLQKENIIDESGMPKERFSAEFPKEGPSILRIQQVVRGDSAAYFCASSPGLGNEAFFGQGTRLTVV.

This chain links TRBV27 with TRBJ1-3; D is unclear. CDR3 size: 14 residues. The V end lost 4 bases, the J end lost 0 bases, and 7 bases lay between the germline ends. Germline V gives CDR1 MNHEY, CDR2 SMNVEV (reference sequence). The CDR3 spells CASSYSSSGNTIYF. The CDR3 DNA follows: TGTGCCAGCAGTTACAGCAGCTCTGGAAACACCATATATTTT.

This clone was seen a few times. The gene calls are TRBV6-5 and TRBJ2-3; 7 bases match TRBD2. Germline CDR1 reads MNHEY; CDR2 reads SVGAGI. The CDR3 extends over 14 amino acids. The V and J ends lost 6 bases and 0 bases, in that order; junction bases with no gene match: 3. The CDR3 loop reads CASRGGDSTDTQYF. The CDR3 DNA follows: TGTGCCAGCAGGGGAGGGGACAGCACAGATACGCAGTATTTT.

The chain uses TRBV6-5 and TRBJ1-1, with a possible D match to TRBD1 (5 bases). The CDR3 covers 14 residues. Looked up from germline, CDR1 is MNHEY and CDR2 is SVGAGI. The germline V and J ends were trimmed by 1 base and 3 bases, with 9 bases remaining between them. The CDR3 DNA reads TGTGCCAGCAGTTACTTGGGCAGGGACACTGAAGCTTTCTTT. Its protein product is CASSYLGRDTEAFF.

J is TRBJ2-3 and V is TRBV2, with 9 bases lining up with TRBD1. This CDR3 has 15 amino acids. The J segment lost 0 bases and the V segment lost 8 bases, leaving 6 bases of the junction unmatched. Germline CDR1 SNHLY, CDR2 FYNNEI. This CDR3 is CASRPGTGSTDTQYF. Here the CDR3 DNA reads TGTGCCAGCCGGCCCGGGACAGGGAGCACAGATACGCAGTATTTT. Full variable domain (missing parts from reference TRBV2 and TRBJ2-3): EPEVTQTPSHQVTQMGQEVILRCVPISNHLYFYWYRQILGQKVEFLVSFYNNEISEKSEIFDDQFSVERPDGSNFTLKIRSTKLEDSAMYFCASRPGTGSTDTQYFGPGTRLTVL.

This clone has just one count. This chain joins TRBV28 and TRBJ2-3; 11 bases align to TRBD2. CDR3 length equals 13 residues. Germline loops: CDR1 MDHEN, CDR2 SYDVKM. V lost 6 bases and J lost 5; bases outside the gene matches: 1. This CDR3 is CASRLAGGDTQYF. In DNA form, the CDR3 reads TGTGCCAGCAGGCTAGCGGGAGGAGATACGCAGTATTTT.

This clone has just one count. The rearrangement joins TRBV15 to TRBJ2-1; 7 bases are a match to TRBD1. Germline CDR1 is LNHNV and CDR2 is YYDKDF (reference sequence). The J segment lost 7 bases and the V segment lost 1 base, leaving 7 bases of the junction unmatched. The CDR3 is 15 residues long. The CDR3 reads CATSRGRGGTNEQFF. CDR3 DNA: TGTGCCACCAGCAGAGGGAGAGGGGGCACAAATGAGCAGTTCTTC.

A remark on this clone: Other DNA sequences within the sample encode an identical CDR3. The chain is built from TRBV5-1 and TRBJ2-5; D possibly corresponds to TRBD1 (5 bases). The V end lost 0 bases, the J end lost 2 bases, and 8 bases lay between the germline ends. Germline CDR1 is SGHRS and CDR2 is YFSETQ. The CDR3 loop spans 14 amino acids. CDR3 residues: CASSLGQLQETQYF. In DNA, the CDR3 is TGCGCCAGCAGCTTGGGACAGCTACAAGAGACCCAGTACTTC.

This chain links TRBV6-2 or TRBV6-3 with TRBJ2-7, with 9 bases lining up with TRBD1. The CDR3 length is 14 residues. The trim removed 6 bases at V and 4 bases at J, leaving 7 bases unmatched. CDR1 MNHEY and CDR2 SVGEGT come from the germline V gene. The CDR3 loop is CASSPGTGKYEQYF. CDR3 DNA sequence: TGTGCCAGCAGCCCCGGGACAGGGAAATACGAGCAGTACTTC.

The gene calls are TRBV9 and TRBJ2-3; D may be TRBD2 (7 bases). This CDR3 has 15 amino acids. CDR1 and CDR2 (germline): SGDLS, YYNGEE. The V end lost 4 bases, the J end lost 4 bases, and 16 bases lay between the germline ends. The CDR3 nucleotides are TGTGCCAGCAGCCCGGGAGGAGGGGGGGCAGATACGCAGTATTTT. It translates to CASSPGGGGADTQYF.

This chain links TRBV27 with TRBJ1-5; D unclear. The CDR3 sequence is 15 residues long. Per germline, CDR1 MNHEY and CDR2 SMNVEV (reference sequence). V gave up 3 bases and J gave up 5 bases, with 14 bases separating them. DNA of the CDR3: TGTGCCAGCAGTTTCGCGGGTTTTGGGGATCAGCCCCAGCATTTT. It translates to CASSFAGFGDQPQHF.

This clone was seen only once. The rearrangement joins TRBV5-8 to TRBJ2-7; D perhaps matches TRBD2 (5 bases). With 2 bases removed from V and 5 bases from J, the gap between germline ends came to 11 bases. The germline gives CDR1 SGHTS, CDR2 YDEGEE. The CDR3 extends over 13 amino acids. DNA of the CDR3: TGTGCCAGCAGCTTCTACGGAGGCCACGAGCAGTACGTC. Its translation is CASSFYGGHEQYV.

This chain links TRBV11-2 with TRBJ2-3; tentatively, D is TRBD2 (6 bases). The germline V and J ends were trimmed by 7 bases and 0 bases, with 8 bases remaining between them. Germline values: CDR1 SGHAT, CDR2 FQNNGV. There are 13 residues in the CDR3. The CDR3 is CASTRGSTDTQYF. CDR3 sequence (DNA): TGTGCCAGCACCCGGGGGAGCACAGATACGCAGTATTTT.

CDR3 in DNA: TGTGCCAGCAGCGCCCGGTCAGGAGGTGGGGAGACCCAGTACTTC. Residues: CASSARSGGGETQYF. The chain has TRBV5-4 and TRBJ2-5; possibly TRBD2 for D (5 bases). V was cut by 4 bases and J by 5 bases, with 18 bases left in between. The CDR3 loop spans 15 amino acids. Germline CDR1 is SGHNT and CDR2 is YYREEE (reference sequence).

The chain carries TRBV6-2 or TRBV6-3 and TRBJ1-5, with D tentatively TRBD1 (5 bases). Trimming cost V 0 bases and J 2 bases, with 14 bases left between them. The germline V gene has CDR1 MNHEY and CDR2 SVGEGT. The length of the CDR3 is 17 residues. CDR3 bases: TGTGCCAGCAGTTACTCGATAGGCGGGGGGGGCAATCAGCCCCAGCATTTT. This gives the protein CASSYSIGGGGNQPQHF.

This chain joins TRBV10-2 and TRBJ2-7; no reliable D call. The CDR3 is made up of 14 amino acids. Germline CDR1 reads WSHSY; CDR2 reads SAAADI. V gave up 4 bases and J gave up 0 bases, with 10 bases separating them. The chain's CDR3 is CASSARFPSYEQYF. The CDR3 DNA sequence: TGCGCCAGCAGTGCACGGTTCCCCTCCTACGAGCAGTACTTC.